Detailed here is one T cell receptor (beta chain). V shed 0 bases and J shed 6 bases, with 8 bases lying between them. CDR1 MGHRA and CDR2 YSYEKL come from the germline V gene. This CDR3 has 13 amino acids. Repertoires were generated with immunoSEQ multiplex PCR, while TCRdb's copy carries only in-frame clones and drops some. The repertoire includes around 130,000 clones, over 75% of them detected once, and more than 2.5% sits in the top ten. This sample stems from a study of control samples from healthy donors and cancer patients. J is TRBJ1-1 and V is TRBV4-1; no clear D gene. Sequencing was carried out using blood. The clonotype comes from a man in his forties or fifties in good health. Written as DNA, the CDR3 is TGCGCCAGCAGCCAAGATACGAAGCCTGAAGCTTTCTTT. This encodes CASSQDTKPEAFF.